This TCR beta chain was retrieved from a study of breast tumors, draining lymph nodes, adjacent tissues. One entry per CDR3 protein results from TCRdb running MiXCR on the multiplex PCR reads. Here the sample spans about 89,000 distinct CDR3 sequences, around 28% being singletons. Regarding this clonotype: A much bigger clone sits one base away, suggesting this may be a read error.

Samples came from axillary lymph nodes draining the breast cancer. Germline CDR1 is SGHRS and CDR2 is YFSETQ. This CDR3 region has 13 residues. The gene calls are TRBV5-1 and TRBJ2-2; weak D call: TRBD1 (6 bases). This clonotype was obtained from a female donor with breast cancer. Some clones in this sample may be carry-over from other donors' samples. What was sequenced was axillary lymph node tissue. CDR3 DNA sequence: TGCGCCACCTCTCGGACAGCCTACGGGGACCTGTTTTTT. It specifies CATSRTAYGDLFF.